This T cell receptor beta chain stems from a study of shared clonotypes between healthy human individuals. The data were produced by immunoSEQ multiplex PCR, yet TCRdb's version contains in-frame clones alone and is incomplete. This sample has about 730,000 clones, with 72% found just once. The length of the CDR3 is 13 residues. Trimming stripped 6 bases from V and 4 bases from J, with 10 bases between. Per the germline V gene, CDR1 is KGHSH and CDR2 is LQKENI. The sequenced material came from memory CD4+ T cells sorted from blood. Subset of the sample: CD45RA-negative fraction. The receptor was derived from a woman aged 25 to 39 in good health. The chain combines TRBV18 with TRBJ2-1; a weak D match, TRBD1 (6 bases). The CDR3 region is CASSPTGYNEQFF. The CDR3, as DNA: TGTGCCAGCTCTCCTACAGGGTACAATGAGCAGTTCTTC.